A single sample is the source of the 16 T cell receptor beta chains below, sequenced in a study of blood T cell repertoires in COVID-19. Assay: immunoSEQ multiplex PCR; the TCRdb copy retains only in-frame clones and omits some. The table lists tens of thousands of clones, 89% of them singletons. The sample taken for sequencing was peripheral blood. The receptor source for this set is an older man with active COVID-19.

CDR3 in amino acids: CASGPLGTNIHEQYF. The CDR3 DNA is TGTGCCAGTGGGCCTCTCGGGACAAATATTCACGAGCAGTACTTC. The chain has TRBV19 and TRBJ2-7; D possibly corresponds to TRBD1 (6 bases). V was cut by 8 bases and J by 5 bases, with 22 bases left in between. The CDR3 length is 15 residues. Germline CDR1 and CDR2: LNHDA and SQIVND (reference sequence).

The genes are TRBV6-2 or TRBV6-3 and TRBJ2-5; TRBD2 is a possible D gene (6 bases). Looked up from germline, CDR1 is MNHEY and CDR2 is SVGEGT. The V gene lost 0 bases and the J gene lost 5 bases, with 10 bases spanning the gap. The length of the CDR3 is 14 residues. As DNA, the CDR3 is TGTGCCAGCAGTTACTCGCTAGCGTTCGAGACCCAGTACTTC. Translating gives CASSYSLAFETQYF.

This sequence joins TRBV4-3 and TRBJ1-2; TRBD1 might be the D (5 bases). The CDR3 runs 13 residues. V was clipped by 1 base and J by 5 bases, with 8 bases between them. In germline, CDR1 is LGHNA, CDR2 YSLEER. The CDR3 loop reads CASSQVAGYGYTF. CDR3 bases: TGCGCCAGCAGCCAAGTAGCAGGGTATGGCTACACCTTC.

The chain uses TRBV11-2 and TRBJ1-1; D gene uncertain. The V and J ends lost 2 bases and 0 bases respectively, with 7 bases between them. The germline V gene encodes CDR1 SGHAT and CDR2 FQNNGV. The CDR3 is made up of 14 amino acids. For the CDR3, the DNA is TGTGCCAGCAGCTTAATACGGGTGAACACTGAAGCTTTCTTT. Its translation: CASSLIRVNTEAFF.

This clone was seen a single time. This rearrangement joins TRBV4-3 to TRBJ1-3; the D is unclear. Trimming removed 2 bases at V and 0 bases at J, with 11 bases between. The germline V gene has CDR1 LGHNA and CDR2 YSLEER. The CDR3 loop spans 16 amino acids. The CDR3, as DNA: TGCGCCAGCAGCCAAAAACACGGAGACTCTGGAAACACCATATATTTT. Protein sequence: CASSQKHGDSGNTIYF.

The V and J genes are TRBV5-6 and TRBJ2-7, with D tentatively TRBD1 (6 bases). Germline CDR1 reads SGHDT; CDR2 reads YYEEEE. The CDR3 sequence is 15 residues long. The V end was cut by 2 bases, the J end by 0 bases, with 12 bases between. The CDR3 DNA reads TGTGCCAGCAGCTTACCGACAGGCCTCTCCTACGAGCAGTACTTC. Protein product: CASSLPTGLSYEQYF.

This rearrangement joins TRBV4-3 to TRBJ1-2, with D unclear. Trimming took off 0 bases at V and 1 base at J, with 6 bases between the two ends. The germline gives CDR1 LGHNA, CDR2 YSLEER. The CDR3 loop spans 14 amino acids. Here the CDR3 DNA reads TGCGCCAGCAGCCAAGACTCTAATAACTATGGCTACACCTTC. Its protein is CASSQDSNNYGYTF.

The rearrangement uses TRBV18 and TRBJ2-2; TRBD1 aligns across 9 bases. This CDR3 spans 15 amino acids. Germline CDR1 reads KGHSH; CDR2 reads LQKENI. V was pared by 3 bases and J by 4 bases, with 3 bases of the junction left unmatched. As DNA, the CDR3 is TGTGCCAGCTCACCGGGACAGGGTCCCACCGGGGAGCTGTTTTTT. It codes for CASSPGQGPTGELFF.

The gene calls are TRBV4-1 and TRBJ1-5; 8 bases agree with TRBD1. The CDR3 contains 18 residues. The V and J ends lost 0 bases and 0 bases, in that order; junction bases with no gene match: 7. Germline values: CDR1 MGHRA, CDR2 YSYEKL. The CDR3 loop is CASSQEGRGRVSNQPQHF. In DNA form, the CDR3 reads TGCGCCAGCAGCCAAGAGGGCAGGGGGCGGGTTAGCAATCAGCCCCAGCATTTT.

V usage is TRBV5-5 and J usage is TRBJ1-2; no definite D call. CDR3 length: 16 residues. The V end lost 4 bases, the J end lost 2 bases, and 18 bases lay between the germline ends. The V gene's germline CDR1 is SGHKS and CDR2 YYEKEE (reference sequence). In nucleotides, the CDR3 is TGTGCCAGCAGCCTCCTGCAGTGGGAGGAAAACTATGGCTACACCTTC. As protein: CASSLLQWEENYGYTF.

The chain links TRBV24-1 to TRBJ2-1; D is possibly TRBD2 (5 bases). CDR1 and CDR2 from the germline V gene are KGHDR and SFDVKD. The CDR3 loop spans 14 amino acids. Trimming shortened V by 5 bases and J by 0 bases, and 7 bases separated the two germline ends. The CDR3, as DNA: TGTGCCACCAGTGCGGGGTTCTCCTACAATGAGCAGTTCTTC. Translating it yields CATSAGFSYNEQFF.

V and J are TRBV11-2 and TRBJ1-6, with D hard to call. V was shortened by 4 bases and J by 11 bases, with 21 bases between the two germline ends. CDR1 and CDR2 (germline): SGHAT, FQNNGV. CDR3 length equals 16 residues. The CDR3 DNA is TGTGCCAGCAGCTCAACCTACGGGTCGGTTAGGACACCCCTCCACTTT. Its protein is CASSSTYGSVRTPLHF.

The genes are TRBV7-2 and TRBJ2-7, with 11 bases lining up with TRBD1. The CDR3 sequence is 17 residues long. Trimming removed 5 bases from V and 2 bases from J; junction bases left unmatched: 11. The germline CDR1 and CDR2 sequences are SGHTA and FQGNSA. The CDR3 DNA is TGTGCCAGCAGCCCACGGGGCGGGACAGGGGGTCCCTACGAGCAGTACTTC. As protein: CASSPRGGTGGPYEQYF.

The gene calls are TRBV6-7 and TRBJ2-7; the match to TRBD1 covers 7 bases. TRBV6-7 is an ORF; its function is uncertain. V gave up 0 bases and J gave up 2 bases; unmatched junction bases: 7. There are 16 residues in the CDR3. As DNA, the CDR3 is TGTGCCAGCAGTTACTCCCCCCTTGGACAGGCCTACGAGCAGTACTTC. Translating it yields CASSYSPLGQAYEQYF.

The J gene is TRBJ1-2, the V gene TRBV6-5; 9 bases align to TRBD1. The CDR3 contains 15 residues. Trimming removed 6 bases from V and 7 bases from J; junction bases left unmatched: 12. CDR1 MNHEY and CDR2 SVGAGI come from the germline V gene. The CDR3 here is CASRWEQGASRGYTF. The CDR3 nucleotides are TGTGCCAGCAGATGGGAACAGGGGGCGAGTCGTGGCTACACCTTC.

This chain's CDR3 is CASSLAGASYNEQFF. Written as DNA, the CDR3 is TGCGCCAGCAGCTTAGCGGGGGCCTCCTACAATGAGCAGTTCTTC. V gene TRBV5-1 combines with J gene TRBJ2-1, with 8 bases aligning to TRBD2. This CDR3 has 15 residues. Germline V gives CDR1 SGHRS, CDR2 YFSETQ. Trimming cost V 2 bases and J 0 bases; bases outside gene matches: 1.